Shown below are 31 T cell receptor beta chains from a single sample sequenced in a study of CD8 T cells in ankylosing spondylitis. MiXCR, applied by TCRdb to the 5' RACE reads, yields one record per CDR3 protein. The repertoire holds some 200,000 distinct CDR3 sequences, with around a sixth as singletons. What was sequenced was blood, either unsorted or a sorted T cell fraction (not recorded which). The origin of the receptors is a male donor aged 5 to 30 with ankylosing spondylitis or in good health (not recorded which).

This clonotype was recorded many times. The CDR3 protein is CASSLEAMAYNEQFF. CDR3 in DNA: TGTGCCAGCAGCTTAGAGGCCATGGCCTACAATGAGCAGTTCTTC. The chain recombines TRBV7-8 with TRBJ2-1, with D hard to call. Trimming stripped 1 base from V and 2 bases from J, with 9 bases between. Germline loops: CDR1 SGHVS, CDR2 FQNEAQ. This CDR3 has 15 amino acids.

On this clonotype: The conserved final phenylalanine or tryptophan is absent from the CDR3, which likely points to a read error. The chain combines TRBV19 with TRBJ1-1; TRBD1 is a possible D gene (5 bases). The V end lost 4 bases, the J end lost 1 base, and 7 bases lay between the germline ends. Germline loops: CDR1 LNHDA, CDR2 SQIVND (reference sequence). There are 13 residues in the CDR3. CDR3 amino acids: CASSTQGNTEAFL. The CDR3 DNA follows: TGTGCCAGTAGTACCCAGGGGAACACTGAAGCTTTCCTT.

Here the CDR3 DNA reads TGTGCCAGCAGCTTTCGTAAGCCGGGACAGAGGCACAATGAGCAGTTCTTC. It is translated as CASSFRKPGQRHNEQFF. The chain recombines TRBV7-6 with TRBJ2-1; 7 bases are a match to TRBD1. The CDR3 sequence is 17 residues long. J lost 5 bases, V lost 3 bases, and 13 bases had no gene match. Germline values: CDR1 SGHVS, CDR2 FNYEAQ. The entire variable domain, with the rest obtained from reference TRBV7-6 and TRBJ2-1, is as follows: GAGVSQSPRYKVTKRGQDVALRCDPISGHVSLYWYRQALGQGPEFLTYFNYEAQQDKSGLPNDRFSAERPEGSISTLTIQRTEQRDSAMYRCASSFRKPGQRHNEQFFGPGTRLTVL.

The chain couples TRBV27 to TRBJ1-1, with a weak D call TRBD1 (5 bases). Germline assignment: CDR1 MNHEY and CDR2 SMNVEV (reference sequence). This CDR3 spans 14 amino acids. V lost 0 bases to trimming and J lost 4 bases, with 9 bases between them. CDR3 sequence reads: CASSLSGPITEAFF. In DNA, the CDR3 is TGTGCCAGCAGTTTATCGGGACCGATCACTGAAGCTTTCTTT.

The chain links TRBV20-1 to TRBJ2-1; TRBD2 matches 11 bases. The CDR3 runs 12 residues. V trimming: 5 bases; J trimming: 12 bases; junction bases outside the gene matches: 6. Germline CDR1 and CDR2: DFQATT and SNEGSKA (reference sequence). CDR3 loop: CSAETSGTPQFF. CDR3 DNA: TGCAGTGCTGAGACTAGCGGGACACCGCAGTTCTTC.

This clonotype was detected many times. The CDR3 spells CATSTGQLAQPQHF. Written as DNA, the CDR3 is TGTGCCACCAGCACCGGACAGCTCGCACAGCCCCAGCATTTT. This chain uses TRBV15 with TRBJ1-5; tentatively, D is TRBD1 (6 bases). Germline assignment: CDR1 LNHNV and CDR2 YYDKDF (reference sequence). Trimming stripped 4 bases from V and 7 bases from J, with 14 bases between. The CDR3 sequence is 14 residues long.

This clonotype was seen at least ten times. The chain links TRBV5-1 to TRBJ2-1; D is uncertain. The germline V and J ends were trimmed by 4 bases and 5 bases, with 13 bases remaining between them. CDR3 size: 14 residues. Germline assignment: CDR1 SGHRS and CDR2 YFSETQ. This CDR3 reads CASSKARPHNEQFF. The CDR3 DNA sequence: TGCGCCAGCAGCAAGGCCCGACCCCACAATGAGCAGTTCTTC. Based on the CDR3 plus reference TRBV5-1 and TRBJ2-1, the full variable domain is KAGVTQTPRYLIKTRGQQVTLSCSPISGHRSVSWYQQTPGQGLQFLFEYFSETQRNKGNFPGRFSGRQFSNSRSEMNVSTLELGDSALYLCASSKARPHNEQFFGPGTRLTVL.

This clonotype was observed many times. The chain employs TRBV2 and TRBJ1-1; no definite D call. V lost 5 bases and J 1 base, leaving 8 bases between the germline ends. The CDR3 is made up of 13 amino acids. Germline-derived CDR1 and CDR2 are SNHLY and FYNNEI. The CDR3 region has the DNA TGTGCCAGCAGTTCCGGGGAGAACACTGAAGCTTTCTTT. Its translation: CASSSGENTEAFF.

This clonotype has ten or more counts. Germline and junction disagree at one end, which may indicate a read error. The chain combines TRBV30 with TRBJ2-1; D possibly corresponds to TRBD2 (6 bases). The length of the CDR3 is 12 residues. Looked up from germline, CDR1 is GTSNPN and CDR2 is SVGIG (reference sequence). CDR3 region: CAWSSDYDEQFF. The CDR3 nucleotides are TGTGCCTGGAGCTCGGACTACGATGAGCAGTTCTTC. Using reference TRBV30 and TRBJ2-1 for the parts outside the CDR3, the full variable domain is SQTIHQWPATLVQPVGSPLSLECTVEGTSNPNLYWYRQAAGRGLQLLFYSVGIGQISSEVPQNLSASRPQDRQFILSSKKLLLSDSGFYLCAWSSDYDEQFFGPGTRLTVL.

The rearrangement joins TRBV27 to TRBJ1-4, with unresolved D. The CDR3 spans 15 residues. Between the trimmed V and J ends, which lost 3 bases and 0 bases, there was a span of 8 bases. The germline CDR1 and CDR2 sequences are MNHEY and SMNVEV (reference sequence). For the CDR3, the DNA is TGTGCCAGCAGTTTTTCGGTCGCAACTAATGAAAAACTGTTTTTT. As protein: CASSFSVATNEKLFF.

This clonotype was seen only once. The chain has TRBV13 and TRBJ2-1; TRBD2 agrees at 11 bases. The junction had 6 bases not matched to a gene; V was cut back by 7 bases and J by 4 bases. The germline CDR1 and CDR2 sequences are PRHDT and FYEKMQ (reference sequence). CDR3 length: 15 residues. Here the CDR3 DNA reads TGTGCCAGCACCGTCACTAGCGGGAGTTACAATGAGCAGTTCTTC. This translates into CASTVTSGSYNEQFF.

This clonotype was counted many times. The CDR3 region is CASSRGQGSNEQFF. The CDR3 nucleotides read TGTGCCAGCAGCCGTGGACAGGGGTCCAATGAGCAGTTCTTC. This chain uses TRBV3-1 with TRBJ2-1; 9 bases are shared with TRBD1. With V trimmed by 4 bases and J by 6 bases, 4 bases remained unmatched. The V gene's germline CDR1 is LGHDT and CDR2 YNNKEL (reference sequence). This CDR3 has 14 amino acids.

Ten or more counts support this clonotype. The V and J genes are TRBV29-1 and TRBJ2-7; 7 positions agree with TRBD1. The length of the CDR3 is 15 residues. Germline CDR1 SQVTM, CDR2 ANQGSEA. Unmatched junction bases numbered 6, after V lost 0 bases and J lost 1 base. Written as DNA, the CDR3 is TGCAGCGTTGAAGATCCCGGGACAGCTTCCTACGAGCAGTACTTC. Translated, it gives CSVEDPGTASYEQYF.

There are many counts of this clonotype. The chain is built from TRBV6-5 and TRBJ1-1; TRBD1 might be the D (6 bases). The CDR3 contains 13 residues. Trimming left V 6 bases short and J 11 bases short, with 19 bases between. Germline CDR1 reads MNHEY; CDR2 reads SVGAGI. This CDR3 reads CASSPGQAESAFF. DNA of the CDR3: TGTGCCAGCAGCCCGGGACAAGCGGAGTCGGCTTTCTTT.

This clonotype occurred many times. The V gene is TRBV5-4, the J gene TRBJ1-4; the D is unclear. The CDR3 is 13 amino acids. Trimming stripped 0 bases from V and 5 bases from J, with 5 bases between. Germline CDR1 reads SGHNT; CDR2 reads YYREEE (reference sequence). For the CDR3, the DNA is TGTGCCAGCAGCTTGGTGGGAAATGAAAAACTGTTTTTT. Translated: CASSLVGNEKLFF. Using reference TRBV5-4 and TRBJ1-4 for the parts outside the CDR3, the full variable domain is ETGVTQSPTHLIKTRGQQVTLRCSSQSGHNTVSWYQQALGQGPQFIFQYYREEENGRGNFPPRFSGLQFPNYSSELNVNALELDDSALYLCASSLVGNEKLFFGSGTQLSVL.

This clonotype was seen just once. This chain connects TRBV20-1 to TRBJ2-5; D may match TRBD1 or TRBD2 (5 bases each). Germline CDR1 DFQATT, CDR2 SNEGSKA (reference sequence). Between the trimmed V and J ends, which lost 6 bases and 0 bases, there was a span of 17 bases. The CDR3 consists of 15 residues. CDR3 protein: CSALRGTGNQETQYF. The CDR3 DNA reads TGCAGTGCCTTGAGGGGAACCGGGAACCAAGAGACCCAGTACTTC.

In this sample, this clonotype turned up many times. This chain connects TRBV12-3 or TRBV12-4 to TRBJ2-1; a possible D gene is TRBD2 (5 bases). Trimming stripped 7 bases from V and 5 bases from J, with 12 bases between. There are 13 residues in the CDR3. The DNA for the CDR3 is TGTGCCAGCACCGTGGACTTAAACAATGAGCAGTTCTTC. Translating gives CASTVDLNNEQFF.

The sample holds many counts of this clonotype. CDR3: CSVDGTGGDTQYF. The CDR3 nucleotides read TGCAGCGTCGATGGGACAGGGGGAGATACGCAGTATTTT. V gene TRBV29-1 combines with J gene TRBJ2-3; the match to TRBD1 covers 11 bases. CDR1 and CDR2 from the germline V gene are SQVTM and ANQGSEA. The length of the CDR3 is 13 residues. V lost 6 bases and J lost 5; bases outside the gene matches: 4.

This clonotype came up many times. The rearrangement uses TRBV13 and TRBJ2-5, with 10 bases matching TRBD1. J was trimmed by 7 bases and V by 3 bases; bases with no gene match: 14. Germline-derived CDR1 and CDR2 are PRHDT and FYEKMQ (reference sequence). The CDR3 loop spans 17 amino acids. The CDR3: CASSFLRDRGGSRTQYF. CDR3 nucleotide sequence: TGTGCCAGCAGCTTCCTCCGGGACAGGGGAGGTTCGAGGACCCAGTACTTC. Combining the CDR3 with reference TRBV13 and TRBJ2-5 gives the whole variable domain AAGVIQSPRHLIKEKRETATLKCYPIPRHDTVYWYQQGPGQDPQFLISFYEKMQSDKGSIPDRFSAQQFSDYHSELNMSSLELGDSALYFCASSFLRDRGGSRTQYFGPGTRLLVL.

This clonotype was counted many times. The chain couples TRBV5-1 to TRBJ2-3; no clear D. V was pared by 0 bases and J by 0 bases, with 5 bases between. The CDR3 covers 14 residues. Germline assignment: CDR1 SGHRS and CDR2 YFSETQ. CDR3 sequence reads: CASSLGPSTDTQYF. DNA of the CDR3: TGCGCCAGCAGCTTGGGACCTAGCACAGATACGCAGTATTTT.

This clonotype was found many times. The genes are TRBV10-2 and TRBJ2-7; D is perhaps TRBD1 (6 bases). With 6 bases removed from V and 7 bases from J, the gap between germline ends came to 10 bases. The CDR3 is made up of 11 amino acids. Germline V gene data show CDR1 as WSHSY and CDR2 as SAAADI. Here the CDR3 DNA reads TGCGCCAGCAGACAGGGTGAAGAGCAGTACGTC. Protein sequence: CASRQGEEQYV.

This clonotype was recorded at least ten times. The V gene is TRBV6-2 or TRBV6-3, the J gene TRBJ2-1; 11 bases match TRBD1. The CDR3 is 16 residues long. Germline CDR1 MNHEY, CDR2 SVGEGT. Trimming at V came to 5 bases and at J to 6 bases, leaving 9 bases not matched to a gene. CDR3 loop: CASSARPGQGGNEQFF. In DNA, the CDR3 is TGTGCCAGCAGTGCGAGACCGGGACAGGGGGGCAATGAGCAGTTCTTC.

The CDR3: CASSSRTGTDTQYF. DNA for the CDR3: TGTGCCAGCAGTTCCCGGACGGGCACAGATACGCAGTATTTT. The V and J genes are TRBV27 and TRBJ2-3; D call uncertain. The germline V gene encodes CDR1 MNHEY and CDR2 SMNVEV (reference sequence). V was shortened by 4 bases and J by 1 base, with 9 bases between the two germline ends. There are 14 residues in the CDR3.

The genes are TRBV29-1 and TRBJ2-3, with D hard to call. V lost 7 bases to trimming and J lost 2 bases, with 16 bases between them. CDR3 size: 14 residues. The germline gives CDR1 SQVTM, CDR2 ANQGSEA. The CDR3 nucleotides are TGCAGCGCGCGAACGGGCCCTTTCACAGATACGCAGTATTTT. This encodes CSARTGPFTDTQYF.

The chain combines TRBV7-3 with TRBJ2-5; 7 nucleotides line up with TRBD2. CDR1 and CDR2 (germline): SGHTA, FQGTGA. The CDR3 has 13 residues. V dropped 3 bases and J dropped 5; count of bases not matched to a gene: 3. In DNA form, the CDR3 reads TGTGCCAGCAGCTTGTGGGAGGGGGAGACCCAGTACTTC. It yields the protein CASSLWEGETQYF.

This clonotype showed up many times. The chain carries TRBV30 and TRBJ2-7; 8 bases are a match to TRBD2. The V gene's germline CDR1 is GTSNPN and CDR2 SVGIG (reference sequence). After removal of 8 bases from V and 0 bases from J, the junction contained 15 bases not matched to a gene. CDR3 length: 16 residues. CDR3 sequence: CAASGPPSGPSYEQYF. The CDR3 DNA is TGTGCCGCCTCAGGACCCCCTAGCGGGCCCTCCTACGAGCAGTACTTC.

This clonotype was detected many times. The CDR3 protein is CASSEGNTEAFF. As DNA, the CDR3 is TGTGCCAGCAGTGAAGGGAACACTGAAGCTTTCTTT. The chain carries TRBV2 and TRBJ1-1; D gene ambiguous. Trimming took 1 base from V and 1 from J, leaving 1 base between them. The length of the CDR3 is 12 residues. CDR1 is SNHLY and CDR2 is FYNNEI in the germline V gene. The full variable domain, completed using reference TRBV2 and TRBJ1-1, is EPEVTQTPSHQVTQMGQEVILRCVPISNHLYFYWYRQILGQKVEFLVSFYNNEISEKSEIFDDQFSVERPDGSNFTLKIRSTKLEDSAMYFCASSEGNTEAFFGQGTRLTVV.

This clonotype was counted at least ten times. V and J are TRBV27 and TRBJ2-7; D is ambiguous. Trimming pared 3 bases from V and 6 bases from J, leaving 24 bases between. This CDR3 is built from 17 residues. Germline V gene lookup returns CDR1 MNHEY and CDR2 SMNVEV (reference sequence). DNA of the CDR3: TGTGCCAGCAGTTTTGCGCCCAGGCGATCCCTAAGGGCCGAGCAGTACTTC. It codes for CASSFAPRRSLRAEQYF.

This clonotype has ten or more counts. This chain uses TRBV29-1 with TRBJ2-3; 14 nucleotides align to TRBD2. Germline trimming cut 5 bases from V and 3 bases from J; bases unmatched to any gene: 1. The germline V gene has CDR1 SQVTM and CDR2 ANQGSEA. The CDR3 loop spans 14 amino acids. CDR3 coding DNA: TGCAGCGTTCGGACTAGCGGGGGGACAGATACGCAGTATTTT. Its translation is CSVRTSGGTDTQYF.

At least ten counts were recorded for this clonotype. This chain joins TRBV20-1 and TRBJ2-4; no clear D. The CDR3 loop spans 16 amino acids. Trimming shortened V by 4 bases and J by 1 base, and 17 bases separated the two germline ends. Germline V gives CDR1 DFQATT, CDR2 SNEGSKA (reference sequence). The chain's CDR3 is CSAIVSGNRAKNIQYF. CDR3 coding DNA: TGCAGTGCTATTGTTAGTGGGAATAGGGCCAAAAACATTCAGTACTTC.

The sample holds many counts of this clonotype. The rearrangement joins TRBV20-1 to TRBJ1-5, with D maybe TRBD1 (6 bases). Trimming left V 5 bases short and J 7 bases short, with 12 bases between. Per germline, CDR1 DFQATT and CDR2 SNEGSKA (reference sequence). The CDR3 is 12 amino acids. CDR3 residues: CSAVQGGQPQHF. The CDR3 nucleotides read TGCAGTGCTGTACAGGGCGGCCAGCCCCAGCATTTT.